This T cell receptor (beta chain) was found in a study of lymphopenia after photon versus proton radiotherapy. CDR1 is SQVTM, CDR2 ANQGSEA, per germline. The CDR3 spans 11 residues. V gave up 8 bases and J gave up 5 bases; unmatched junction bases: 5. Libraries were prepared by immunoSEQ multiplex PCR; TCRdb keeps only in-frame clonotypes and omits some of them. This repertoire shows roughly 7,000 clones, approximately 89% found once; its top ten account for around 15%. Study conclusions and caveats: Only patients who died were analyzed for survival; proton advantage is unproven. Post-nadir diversity loss with photons came from oligoclonal expansion, particularly CD8+ Temra cells. In patients who died, overall survival fell as post-nadir TCR diversity dropped more.

Concerning this clone: Antigen: not known.

The clonotype comes from a man aged 55 to 70 with cholangiocarcinoma. This specimen consisted of peripheral blood, obtained from a patient treated with photon-based radiotherapy. This chain links TRBV29-1 with TRBJ1-1; 7 positions match TRBD1. CDR3 bases: TGCAGCTACCACAGGGGAACTGAAGCTTTCTTT. Amino acid sequence: CSYHRGTEAFF.